This T cell receptor (beta chain) stems from a study of shared clonotypes between healthy human individuals. The length of the CDR3 is 14 residues. CDR1 is LGHNT and CDR2 is FRNRAP in the germline V gene. V was pared by 7 bases and J by 5 bases, with 10 bases of the junction left unmatched. TCRdb's copy holds only in-frame clones and misses some; the assay was immunoSEQ multiplex PCR. The data show about 2.4 million clones, over 85% seen once. The sample taken for sequencing was naive CD4+ T cells from PBMCs. Noted subset: CD45RA+ positively selected. This sequence joins TRBV12-5 and TRBJ2-5; 7 bases agree with TRBD2. This TCR derives from a man between 18 and 35 years old in good health. Some clones in this sample may be carry-over from other donors' samples. The DNA of the CDR3 is TGTGCTAGTGCCAGACTAGCCCCAGGGGAGACCCAGTACTTC. Amino acid sequence: CASARLAPGETQYF.